The 27 T cell receptor beta chains below come from one sample, sequenced in a study of blood T cells in healthy people across ages. Combining a sample-barcoded 5' primer with a J-beta primer mix, a second PCR ran for about 7 to 11 cycles. TCRdb processed the 5' RACE reads anew with MiXCR; each CDR3 protein has one entry. The repertoire holds roughly 680,000 distinct CDR3 sequences, approximately 49% seen once, with around a third in the top ten. Material: blood. These receptors all come from a woman aged 55-75 years in good health.

This chain uses TRBV11-2 with TRBJ1-5; no clear D. CDR1 is SGHAT and CDR2 is FQNNGV in the germline V gene. The V end was cut by 5 bases, the J end by 7 bases, with 12 bases between. The CDR3 has 13 amino acids. Written as DNA, the CDR3 is TGTGCCAGCAGCGTAGTGGTTGGCCAGCCCCAGCATTTT. Translating it yields CASSVVVGQPQHF.

J is TRBJ2-1 and V is TRBV6-1; perhaps TRBD2 as D (6 bases). This CDR3 contains 16 residues. The ends were cut back, 4 bases at V and 2 bases at J, with 15 bases in the middle. Germline values: CDR1 MNHNS, CDR2 SASEGT. CDR3 DNA: TGTGCCAGCAGTGGGCTCGTGGGGGGTACCTACAATGAGCAGTTCTTC. Its protein is CASSGLVGGTYNEQFF.

Comments on this clonotype: One end of the junction varies from germline; a read error may be responsible. The V gene is TRBV18, the J gene TRBJ2-4, with D uncertain. Near its end, the DNA agrees better with TRBJ2-7, so the J call may be wrong. CDR3 size: 14 residues. Germline CDR1 is KGHSH and CDR2 is LQKENI. Written as DNA, the CDR3 is TGTGCCTGCTCCCCAAGACAATTCGGGTACGAGCAGTACTTC. This sequence encodes CACSPRQFGYEQYF.

This chain links TRBV4-2 with TRBJ2-5, with 10 bases that match TRBD2. CDR3 size: 18 residues. The germline CDR1 and CDR2 sequences are LGHNA and YNFKEQ. V dropped 0 bases and J dropped 4; count of bases not matched to a gene: 11. The CDR3 region is CASSQEGLAGAVGETQYF. Here the CDR3 DNA reads TGTGCCAGCAGCCAAGAAGGGCTAGCGGGAGCTGTAGGAGAGACCCAGTACTTC.

V is TRBV3-1 and J is TRBJ2-7; 7 bases line up with TRBD2. The CDR3 is 13 residues long. CDR1 and CDR2 (germline): LGHDT, YNNKEL (reference sequence). V trimming: 1 base; J trimming: 4 bases; junction bases outside the gene matches: 1. CDR3 DNA sequence: TGTGCCAGCAGCCAAGGGACTAGTTACGAGCAGTACTTC. Its protein product is CASSQGTSYEQYF.

This clonotype was picked up a small number of times. The rearrangement links TRBV29-1 to TRBJ2-1; TRBD1 aligns across 7 bases. J lost 0 bases, V lost 4 bases, and 12 bases had no gene match. The CDR3 has 17 amino acids. CDR1 is SQVTM, CDR2 ANQGSEA, per germline. CDR3: CSVARPTGMGSYNEQFF. The CDR3 nucleotides are TGCAGCGTTGCCCGACCGACAGGGATGGGCTCCTACAATGAGCAGTTCTTC.

The chain couples TRBV18 to TRBJ2-5; TRBD2 matches at 10 bases. Near its end, the DNA agrees better with TRBJ2-7, so the J call may be wrong. The CDR3 is made up of 16 amino acids. Germline CDR1 KGHSH, CDR2 LQKENI. The CDR3 DNA follows: TGTGCCAGCTCACCACGGCAAGCGGGAGGGTCCTACGAGCAGTACTTC. Translated, it gives CASSPRQAGGSYEQYF.

This clonotype turned up a few times. The chain couples TRBV5-8 to TRBJ1-2; 9 bases agree with TRBD1. Germline trimming cut 6 bases from V and 10 bases from J; bases unmatched to any gene: 10. Germline V gene data show CDR1 as SGHTS and CDR2 as YDEGEE. There are 13 residues in the CDR3. CDR3 protein: CASISGTGSFYTF. CDR3 DNA: TGTGCCAGCATATCCGGGACAGGGTCCTTCTACACCTTC.

The rearrangement joins TRBV29-1 to TRBJ2-1; TRBD2 matches at 9 bases. Germline assignment: CDR1 SQVTM and CDR2 ANQGSEA. CDR3 length: 15 residues. V trimming: 0 bases; J trimming: 10 bases; junction bases outside the gene matches: 10. CDR3 sequence: CSVEEAALAGREQFF. CDR3 nucleotides: TGCAGCGTTGAAGAGGCGGCGCTAGCGGGACGGGAGCAGTTCTTC.

This clonotype was observed once. The chain uses TRBV20-1 and TRBJ1-1; maybe TRBD1 (5 bases). V shed 3 bases and J shed 1 base, with 12 bases lying between them. Germline V CDR1 and CDR2: DFQATT, SNEGSKA (reference sequence). The CDR3 is 14 residues long. The DNA for the CDR3 is TGCAGTGCTAGCCCCCTTGGGGGGAACACTGAAGCTTTCTTT. It codes for CSASPLGGNTEAFF.

J is TRBJ2-1 and V is TRBV29-1; 8 nucleotides line up with TRBD2. Per germline, CDR1 SQVTM and CDR2 ANQGSEA. The CDR3 has 12 residues. V shed 5 bases, J shed 7 bases, and the junction held 4 bases outside the gene matches. The CDR3 spells CSVRSSGNEQFF. CDR3 DNA: TGCAGCGTTAGGTCTAGCGGGAATGAGCAGTTCTTC.

The V gene is TRBV6-5, the J gene TRBJ2-1; D is ambiguous. Germline V gene sequence: CDR1 MNHEY, CDR2 SVGAGI. The CDR3 sequence is 13 residues long. Trimming left V 6 bases short and J 4 bases short, with 10 bases between. CDR3 in amino acids: CASSRTVYNEQFF. The CDR3 DNA reads as TGTGCCAGCAGCAGGACCGTATACAATGAGCAGTTCTTC.

The chain employs TRBV7-2 and TRBJ2-5; the match to TRBD2 covers 9 bases. This CDR3 is 17 amino acids long. The V gene end was trimmed by 5 bases and the J gene end by 11 bases; junction bases not matched to a gene: 21. CDR1 and CDR2 (germline): SGHTA, FQGNSA. The CDR3 DNA reads as TGTGCCAGCAGCCCCGAGGGGCTAGCGGGACCTAGGAGTGAGCAGTACTTC. Amino acid sequence: CASSPEGLAGPRSEQYF. The complete variable domain, with remaining parts taken from reference TRBV7-2 and TRBJ2-5, reads GAGVSQSPSNKVTEKGKDVELRCDPISGHTALYWYRQSLGQGLEFLIYFQGNSAPDKSGLPSDRFSAERTGGSVSTLTIQRTQQEDSAVYLCASSPEGLAGPRSEQYFGPGTRLLVL.

Concerning this clonotype itself: A read error may produce the germline difference seen at one junction end. The rearrangement links TRBV27 to TRBJ2-7; 12 bases align to TRBD2. This CDR3 is 17 amino acids long. Germline V gene data show CDR1 as MNHEY and CDR2 as SMNVEV (reference sequence). In DNA, the CDR3 is TGTGCCGGCAGCTTACGACTAGCGGGAGTGAAATACTACGAGCAGTACTTC. Protein sequence: CAGSLRLAGVKYYEQYF.

The rearrangement uses TRBV15 and TRBJ1-1; the D gene is possibly TRBD1 (5 bases). Germline lookup yields CDR1 LNHNV and CDR2 YYDKDF (reference sequence). The V and J ends lost 2 bases and 1 base respectively, with 8 bases between them. The CDR3 has 14 amino acids. CDR3 sequence: CATSRTGGNTEAFF. The DNA of the CDR3 is TGTGCCACCAGCAGAACCGGGGGGAACACTGAAGCTTTCTTT.

The chain combines TRBV6-5 with TRBJ1-1, with TRBD1 as a possible D gene (6 bases). Germline V lookup: CDR1 MNHEY, CDR2 SVGAGI. V was pared by 6 bases and J by 1 base, with 18 bases between. The CDR3 contains 16 residues. The CDR3 coding sequence is TGTGCCAGCAGCCCCAGCCAGGGGATCTGGAACACTGAAGCTTTCTTT. Amino acids: CASSPSQGIWNTEAFF.

This clonotype has a handful of counts. V is TRBV29-1 and J is TRBJ2-5, with D possibly called TRBD1 or TRBD2 (5 bases each). Germline V gene data show CDR1 as SQVTM and CDR2 as ANQGSEA. This CDR3 is built from 14 residues. V lost 3 bases, J lost 2 bases, and 13 bases lay in between. The CDR3: CSVDGRDGQETQYF. Written as DNA, the CDR3 is TGCAGCGTTGATGGACGGGACGGTCAAGAGACCCAGTACTTC.

About this clonotype: Just one base apart from a much larger clone, this may be a read error. The chain employs TRBV7-2 and TRBJ2-3; 8 bases line up with TRBD2. With V trimmed by 8 bases and J by 1 base, 5 bases remained unmatched. Germline values: CDR1 SGHTA, CDR2 FQGNSA. The CDR3 covers 14 residues. The CDR3 DNA follows: TGTGCCAGCGGCCAAGCGGGAGGCACAGATACGCAGTATTTT. Encoded protein: CASGQAGGTDTQYF.

This rearrangement joins TRBV11-2 to TRBJ2-5, with D possibly TRBD1 on 6 matching bases. The CDR3 has 12 residues. Trimming removed 5 bases at V and 11 bases at J, with 15 bases between. Per germline, CDR1 SGHAT and CDR2 FQNNGV. The CDR3 DNA sequence: TGTGCCAGCAGCCGGCTTGAGGGGGAGCAGTACTTC. It translates to CASSRLEGEQYF.

The chain combines TRBV10-3 with TRBJ1-1; 7 bases are a match to TRBD1. The ends lost 4 bases at V and 1 base at J; junction bases unmatched: 3. The CDR3 totals 14 residues. The germline CDR1 and CDR2 sequences are ENHRY and SYGVKD. Here the CDR3 reads CAISGSGGNTEAFF. CDR3 coding DNA: TGTGCCATCAGTGGGTCAGGGGGGAACACTGAAGCTTTCTTT.

This clonotype was found a few times. This chain uses TRBV18 with TRBJ2-5, with no clear D. With the DNA end fitting TRBJ2-7 better, the J assignment may be wrong. The CDR3 has 14 amino acids. Looked up from germline, CDR1 is KGHSH and CDR2 is LQKENI. CDR3 sequence: CASSQDGLGYEQYF. The CDR3 nucleotides read TGTGCCAGCTCCCAAGATGGGCTAGGCTACGAGCAGTACTTC.

J is TRBJ2-1 and V is TRBV20-1; TRBD2 agrees at 9 bases. With V trimmed by 6 bases and J by 4 bases, 13 bases remained unmatched. Germline V CDR1 and CDR2: DFQATT, SNEGSKA (reference sequence). The CDR3 is 16 residues long. CDR3 DNA sequence: TGCAGTGCCCGGACCTTAGCGGGAGATAAGTACAATGAGCAGTTCTTC. Encoded protein: CSARTLAGDKYNEQFF.

The chain joins TRBV4-3 to TRBJ2-5; 7 nucleotides agree with TRBD1. Near its end, the DNA agrees better with TRBJ2-7, so the J call may be wrong. The CDR3 is 13 amino acids. Germline CDR1 is LGHNA and CDR2 is YSLEER. This CDR3 is CASSQIRDSEQYF. CDR3 DNA: TGCGCCAGCAGCCAAATAAGGGACAGCGAGCAGTACTTC.

Turning to this clonotype: Given a much more abundant clone one base away, this may be a read error. The V gene is TRBV15, the J gene TRBJ2-3; no clear D gene. Germline CDR1 reads LNHNV; CDR2 reads YYDKDF (reference sequence). The CDR3 has 17 residues. The CDR3 region has the DNA TGTGTCACCAGCAGAGACCGAACCGTCCCCCTTAGGGATACGCAGTATTTT. It is translated as CVTSRDRTVPLRDTQYF.

This clonotype appeared a single time. The chain uses TRBV10-3 and TRBJ2-3, with D uncertain. Trimming left V 2 bases short and J 7 bases short, with 13 bases between. The CDR3 is 14 residues long. Germline V gives CDR1 ENHRY, CDR2 SYGVKD. The CDR3 protein is CAISEARTPNTQYF. The CDR3 DNA is TGTGCCATCAGTGAGGCTAGGACCCCGAATACGCAGTATTTT.

The chain is built from TRBV14 and TRBJ2-3; TRBD1 is a possible D gene (5 bases). The CDR3 is made up of 15 amino acids. Germline lookup yields CDR1 SGHDN and CDR2 FVKESK. The V end was cut by 1 base, the J end by 5 bases, with 13 bases between. CDR3 nucleotides: TGTGCCAGCAGCCAAGTAACAGGATTTGGAGATACGCAGTATTTT. Its translation is CASSQVTGFGDTQYF.

The rearrangement uses TRBV12-3 or TRBV12-4 and TRBJ2-7; 7 nucleotides line up with TRBD1. J lost 5 bases, V lost 3 bases, and 4 bases had no gene match. The CDR3 has 13 amino acids. The DNA for the CDR3 is TGTGCCAGCAGTTTCCTACAGGGGAACGAGCAGTACTTC. Encoded protein: CASSFLQGNEQYF.